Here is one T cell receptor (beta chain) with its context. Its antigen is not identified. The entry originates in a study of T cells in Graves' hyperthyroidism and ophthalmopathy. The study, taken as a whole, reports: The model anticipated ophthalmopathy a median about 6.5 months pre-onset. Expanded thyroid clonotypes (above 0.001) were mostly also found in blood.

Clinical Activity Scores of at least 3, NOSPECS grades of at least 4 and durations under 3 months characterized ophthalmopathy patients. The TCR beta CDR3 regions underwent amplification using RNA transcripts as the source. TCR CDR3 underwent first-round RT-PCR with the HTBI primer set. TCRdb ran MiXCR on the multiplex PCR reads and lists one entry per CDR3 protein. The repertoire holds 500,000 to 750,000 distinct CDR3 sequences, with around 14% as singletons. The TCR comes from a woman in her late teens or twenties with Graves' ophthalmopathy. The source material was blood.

The CDR3 sequence: CASSPTLYSNQPQHF. DNA for the CDR3: TGTGCCAGCAGCCCCACGCTGTACAGTAATCAGCCCCAGCATTTT. The chain joins TRBV4-2 to TRBJ1-5; no reliable D call. This CDR3 spans 15 amino acids. V was shortened by 4 bases and J by 4 bases, with 14 bases between the two germline ends. Germline-derived CDR1 and CDR2 are LGHNA and YNFKEQ.